Shown below are 13 T cell receptor beta chains from a single sample sequenced in a study of T cells in Graves' hyperthyroidism and ophthalmopathy. TCR beta CDR3 regions were amplified from RNA transcripts. During a first-round RT-PCR of the TCR CDR3, the HTBI primer set was used. Each CDR3 protein is one row after TCRdb ran MiXCR on the multiplex PCR reads. This sample carries fewer than 400,000 distinct CDR3 sequences, roughly 17% of them seen once, and the ten largest clones take roughly 31%. Sequencing was done on a sample of blood. Source of these receptors: a man aged 25-45 years with Graves' hyperthyroidism.

This clonotype was seen many times. The rearrangement uses TRBV12-3 or TRBV12-4 and TRBJ2-1; D not resolved. Between the trimmed V and J ends, which lost 2 bases and 4 bases, there was a span of 9 bases. The CDR3 contains 14 residues. CDR3 nucleotide sequence: TGTGCCAGCAGTTTAATAGCCACGTACAATGAGCAGTTCTTC. This codes for CASSLIATYNEQFF.

This clonotype was seen a handful of times. The gene calls are TRBV5-5 and TRBJ1-4, with D unclear. The CDR3 spans 11 residues. CDR1 and CDR2 (germline): SGHKS, YYEKEE (reference sequence). Trimming cost V 4 bases and J 11 bases, with 9 bases left between them. The CDR3 here is CASSVADKLFF. The CDR3 DNA is TGTGCCAGCAGCGTCGCAGATAAACTGTTTTTT.

About this clonotype: One end of the junction fails to match germline, which may point to a read error. The rearrangement joins TRBV18 to TRBJ1-1; 7 bases line up with TRBD1. CDR1 KGHSH and CDR2 LQKENI come from the germline V gene. The CDR3 has 15 residues. DNA of the CDR3: TGTGCCAGCCCACCACCGTACAGGGGAGGCACTGAAGCTTTCTTT. This translates into CASPPPYRGGTEAFF.

This clonotype was found many times. The gene calls are TRBV20-1 and TRBJ1-1; 7 bases are shared with TRBD1. V was pared by 3 bases and J by 3 bases, with 4 bases of the junction left unmatched. The germline gives CDR1 DFQATT, CDR2 SNEGSKA (reference sequence). The CDR3 has 13 amino acids. The CDR3 DNA reads TGCAGTGCTAGCGGACAGGCCGACACTGAAGCTTTCTTT. It translates to CSASGQADTEAFF.

This clonotype was observed a few times. The chain couples TRBV4-1 to TRBJ1-4; 12 bases are shared with TRBD1. The CDR3 sequence is 18 residues long. V shed 1 base, J shed 8 bases, and the junction held 11 bases outside the gene matches. CDR1 MGHRA and CDR2 YSYEKL come from the germline V gene. The CDR3 is CASSQGPGTGGWREKLFF. CDR3 nucleotides: TGCGCCAGCAGCCAAGGTCCCGGGACAGGGGGCTGGCGAGAAAAACTGTTTTTT.

Turning to this clonotype: A much larger clone lies a single base off, so this may be a read error. The V gene is TRBV5-1, the J gene TRBJ2-7; 7 bases map to TRBD1. CDR1 SGHRS and CDR2 YFSETQ come from the germline V gene. The CDR3 spans 16 residues. The DNA for the CDR3 is TGCCCCAGCAGCTTGGGCCTCGGGACAGCAACCTACGAGCAGTACTTC. Amino acid sequence: CPSSLGLGTATYEQYF.

The table lists this clonotype with many counts. The V call is TRBV27, the J call TRBJ1-1, with D possibly matching TRBD1 (6 bases). This CDR3 spans 14 amino acids. The germline V and J ends were trimmed by 5 bases and 1 base, with 11 bases remaining between them. In germline, CDR1 is MNHEY, CDR2 SMNVEV (reference sequence). The CDR3 region is CASSREGGNTEAFF. CDR3 nucleotides: TGTGCCAGCAGTCGAGAAGGGGGGAACACTGAAGCTTTCTTT.

This clonotype was counted a few times. The chain joins TRBV29-1 to TRBJ2-3; 7 bases line up with TRBD1. From germline, CDR1 is SQVTM and CDR2 ANQGSEA. The CDR3 is made up of 15 amino acids. V shed 2 bases, J shed 5 bases, and the junction held 10 bases outside the gene matches. This chain's CDR3 is CSVEWAQGDRDTQYF. The CDR3 nucleotides are TGCAGCGTTGAATGGGCTCAGGGGGACAGAGATACGCAGTATTTT.

Comment on this clonotype: A clone one base away is much larger, so this may be a read error. The V call is TRBV11-2, the J call TRBJ1-2, with D uncertain. Trimming shortened V by 6 bases and J by 13 bases, and 18 bases separated the two germline ends. The CDR3 covers 12 residues. The germline CDR1 and CDR2 sequences are SGHAT and FQNNGV. The CDR3 loop is CASRVGATDSTF. As DNA, the CDR3 is TGTGCCAGCAGAGTCGGAGCTACTGACTCCACCTTC.

The sample holds a few counts of this clonotype. The genes are TRBV11-3 and TRBJ2-1; the match to TRBD2 covers 7 bases. The CDR3 is 12 residues long. The germline V gene encodes CDR1 SGHNT and CDR2 YENEEA. CDR3: CASTGTTREQFF. The CDR3 DNA sequence: TGTGCAAGTACCGGGACTACAAGAGAGCAGTTCTTC.

This chain links TRBV11-2 with TRBJ1-6; TRBD1 agrees at 7 bases. V lost 5 bases to trimming and J lost 7 bases; unmatched junction nucleotides: 8. This CDR3 has 15 residues. The germline gives CDR1 SGHAT, CDR2 FQNNGV. CDR3 bases: TGTGCCAGCAGCGTCAAACAGGGGCCCAATTCACCCCTCCACTTT. It yields the protein CASSVKQGPNSPLHF.

This clonotype was counted ten times or more. The chain has TRBV6-1 and TRBJ2-2, with a weak D call TRBD2 (6 bases). The CDR3 is 14 amino acids. Germline CDR1 is MNHNS and CDR2 is SASEGT. Trimming stripped 8 bases from V and 0 bases from J, with 10 bases between. For the CDR3, the DNA is TGTGCCAGCCGCGGGACGACGAACACCGGGGAGCTGTTTTTT. Residues: CASRGTTNTGELFF.

For this clonotype: A much more abundant neighbour one base away suggests this may be a read error. V and J are TRBV3-1 and TRBJ2-5, with D maybe TRBD1 (5 bases). The CDR3 runs 13 residues. From germline, CDR1 is LGHDT and CDR2 YNNKEL (reference sequence). Here the CDR3 DNA reads TGTGCCGGCAGCCAGGACATTCAAGAGACCCAGTACTTC. Translated, it gives CAGSQDIQETQYF.